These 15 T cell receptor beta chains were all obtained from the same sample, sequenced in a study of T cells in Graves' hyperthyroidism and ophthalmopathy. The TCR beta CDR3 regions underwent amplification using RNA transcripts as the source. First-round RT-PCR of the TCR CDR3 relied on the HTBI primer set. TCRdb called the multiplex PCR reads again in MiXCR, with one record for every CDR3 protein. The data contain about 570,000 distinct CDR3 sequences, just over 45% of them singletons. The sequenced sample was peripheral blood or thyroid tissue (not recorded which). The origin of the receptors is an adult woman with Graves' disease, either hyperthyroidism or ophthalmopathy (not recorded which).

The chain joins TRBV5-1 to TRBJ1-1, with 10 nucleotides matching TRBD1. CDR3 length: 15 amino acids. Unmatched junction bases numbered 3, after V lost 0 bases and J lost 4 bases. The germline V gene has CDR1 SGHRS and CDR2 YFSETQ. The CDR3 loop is CASSLETGGLTEAFF. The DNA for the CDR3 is TGCGCCAGCAGCTTGGAGACAGGGGGCCTCACTGAAGCTTTCTTT.

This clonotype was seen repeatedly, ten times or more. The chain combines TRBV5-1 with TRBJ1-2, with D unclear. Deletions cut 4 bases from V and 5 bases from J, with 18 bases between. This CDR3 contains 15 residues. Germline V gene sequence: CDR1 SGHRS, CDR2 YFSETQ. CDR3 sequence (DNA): TGCGCCAGCAGCCCGCCCGCGGGCCCTATATATGGCTACACCTTC. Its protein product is CASSPPAGPIYGYTF.

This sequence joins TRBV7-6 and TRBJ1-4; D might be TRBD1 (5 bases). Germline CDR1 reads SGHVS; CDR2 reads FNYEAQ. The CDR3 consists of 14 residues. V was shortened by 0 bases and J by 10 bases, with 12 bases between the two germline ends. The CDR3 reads CASSLAAGGGKLFF. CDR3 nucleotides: TGTGCCAGCAGCTTAGCGGCGGGGGGGGGAAAACTGTTTTTT. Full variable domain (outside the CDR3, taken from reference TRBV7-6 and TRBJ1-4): GAGVSQSPRYKVTKRGQDVALRCDPISGHVSLYWYRQALGQGPEFLTYFNYEAQQDKSGLPNDRFSAERPEGSISTLTIQRTEQRDSAMYRCASSLAAGGGKLFFGSGTQLSVL.

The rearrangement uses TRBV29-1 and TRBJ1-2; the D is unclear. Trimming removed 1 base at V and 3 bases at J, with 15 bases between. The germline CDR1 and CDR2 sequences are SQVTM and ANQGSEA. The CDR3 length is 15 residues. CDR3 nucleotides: TGCAGCGTTGAAGGTGCGACGGGAGCGGACTATGGCTACACCTTC. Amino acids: CSVEGATGADYGYTF.

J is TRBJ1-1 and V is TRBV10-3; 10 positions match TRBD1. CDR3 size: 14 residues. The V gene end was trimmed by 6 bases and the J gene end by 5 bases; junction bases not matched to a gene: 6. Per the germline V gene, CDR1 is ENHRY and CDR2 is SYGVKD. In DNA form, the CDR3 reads TGTGCCATCAGCCCTGGACAGGGGGGAACTGAAGCTTTCTTT. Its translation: CAISPGQGGTEAFF.

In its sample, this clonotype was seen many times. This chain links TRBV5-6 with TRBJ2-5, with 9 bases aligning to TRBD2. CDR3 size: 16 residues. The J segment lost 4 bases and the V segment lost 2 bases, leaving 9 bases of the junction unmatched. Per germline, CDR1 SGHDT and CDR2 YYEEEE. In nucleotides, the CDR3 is TGTGCCAGCAGCTTTCCGTCTAGCGGGATGCGAGAGACCCAGTACTTC. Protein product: CASSFPSSGMRETQYF.

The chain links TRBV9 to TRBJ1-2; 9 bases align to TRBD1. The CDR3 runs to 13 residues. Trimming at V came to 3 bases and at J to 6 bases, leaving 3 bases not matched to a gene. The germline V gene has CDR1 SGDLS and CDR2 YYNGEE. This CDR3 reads CASSENRGHGYTF. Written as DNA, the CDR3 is TGTGCCAGCAGCGAGAACAGGGGGCATGGCTACACCTTC.

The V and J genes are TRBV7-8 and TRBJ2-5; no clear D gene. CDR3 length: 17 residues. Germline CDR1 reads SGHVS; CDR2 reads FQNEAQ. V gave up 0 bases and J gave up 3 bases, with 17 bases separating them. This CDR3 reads CASSLAQGDLEEETQYF. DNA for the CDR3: TGTGCCAGCAGCTTAGCGCAAGGCGACCTCGAGGAAGAGACCCAGTACTTC.

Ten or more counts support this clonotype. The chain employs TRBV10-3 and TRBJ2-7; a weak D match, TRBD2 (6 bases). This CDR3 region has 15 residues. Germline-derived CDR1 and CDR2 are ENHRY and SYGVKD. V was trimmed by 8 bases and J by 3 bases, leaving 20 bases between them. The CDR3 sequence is CAIHTPGRDGYEQYF. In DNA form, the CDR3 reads TGTGCCATCCATACCCCGGGGCGGGATGGCTACGAGCAGTACTTC.

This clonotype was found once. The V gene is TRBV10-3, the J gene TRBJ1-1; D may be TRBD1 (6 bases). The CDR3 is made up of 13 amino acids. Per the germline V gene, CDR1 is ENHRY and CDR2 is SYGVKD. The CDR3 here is CANGDRPNTEAFF. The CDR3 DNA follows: TGTGCTAATGGTGACAGGCCAAACACTGAAGCTTTCTTT.

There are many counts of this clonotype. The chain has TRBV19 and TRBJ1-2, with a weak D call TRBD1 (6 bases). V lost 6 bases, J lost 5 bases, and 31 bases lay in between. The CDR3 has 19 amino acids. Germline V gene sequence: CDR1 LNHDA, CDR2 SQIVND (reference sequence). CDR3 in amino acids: CASSHAPGQGSQEPYGYTF. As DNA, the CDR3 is TGTGCCAGTAGCCATGCGCCCGGGCAGGGGTCACAGGAACCATATGGCTACACCTTC.

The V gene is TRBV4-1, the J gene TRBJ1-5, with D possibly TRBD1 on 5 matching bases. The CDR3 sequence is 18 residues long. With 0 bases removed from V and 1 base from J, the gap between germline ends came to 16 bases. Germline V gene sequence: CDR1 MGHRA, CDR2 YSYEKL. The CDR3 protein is CASSQDSGATTSNQPQHF. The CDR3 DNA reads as TGCGCCAGCAGCCAAGATAGCGGGGCAACTACGAGCAATCAGCCCCAGCATTTT.

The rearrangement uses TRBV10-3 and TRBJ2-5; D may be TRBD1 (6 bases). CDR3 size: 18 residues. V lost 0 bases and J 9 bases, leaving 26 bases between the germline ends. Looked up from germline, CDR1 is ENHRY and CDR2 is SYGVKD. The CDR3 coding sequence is TGTGCCATCAGTGAGTCGGGCGGTATCCAAGAAGAAGAGGGGGCCCAGTACTTC. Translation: CAISESGGIQEEEGAQYF.

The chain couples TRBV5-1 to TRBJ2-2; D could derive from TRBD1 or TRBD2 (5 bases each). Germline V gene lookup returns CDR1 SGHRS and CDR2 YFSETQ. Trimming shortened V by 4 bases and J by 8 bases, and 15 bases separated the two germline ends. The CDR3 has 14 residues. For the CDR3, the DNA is TGCGCCAGCAGCCCGGATGGGGGAGTAGGGGAGCTGTTTTTT. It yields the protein CASSPDGGVGELFF.

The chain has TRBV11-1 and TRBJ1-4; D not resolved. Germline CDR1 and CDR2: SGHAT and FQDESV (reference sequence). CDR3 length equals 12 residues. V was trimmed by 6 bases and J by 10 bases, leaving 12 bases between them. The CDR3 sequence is CASRDGSVKLFF. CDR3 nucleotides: TGTGCCAGCAGAGACGGGTCCGTAAAACTGTTTTTT. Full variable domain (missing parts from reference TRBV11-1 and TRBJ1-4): EAEVAQSPRYKITEKSQAVAFWCDPISGHATLYWYRQILGQGPELLVQFQDESVVDDSQLPKDRFSAERLKGVDSTLKIQPAELGDSAMYLCASRDGSVKLFFGSGTQLSVL.